The subject of this entry is one T cell receptor beta chain. These data come from a study of blood T cell repertoires in COVID-19. The CDR3 loop spans 19 amino acids. Per germline, CDR1 LGHNA and CDR2 YSLEER. V was cut by 2 bases and J by 1 base, with 21 bases left in between. Source study methods: Scientists estimated how many nucleated cells there were by amplifying reference gene primers. This table comes from immunoSEQ multiplex PCR, and its TCRdb copy is limited to in-frame clones, with some not included. V and J calls and clone size follow that table, whereas D and trimming were derived from the DNA. The sample holds approximately 220,000 clones, about 86% seen once.

The sequencing sample was made of PBMCs or T cells enriched from blood (not recorded which). The V call is TRBV4-3, the J call TRBJ1-5; no firm D call. This TCR was recovered from a woman in her forties with acute COVID-19. CDR3 sequence (DNA): TGCGCCAGCAGCCAAACCCCCCCGCTACGGGGTGGGAGCAATCAGCCCCAGCATTTT. Its protein product is CASSQTPPLRGGSNQPQHF.